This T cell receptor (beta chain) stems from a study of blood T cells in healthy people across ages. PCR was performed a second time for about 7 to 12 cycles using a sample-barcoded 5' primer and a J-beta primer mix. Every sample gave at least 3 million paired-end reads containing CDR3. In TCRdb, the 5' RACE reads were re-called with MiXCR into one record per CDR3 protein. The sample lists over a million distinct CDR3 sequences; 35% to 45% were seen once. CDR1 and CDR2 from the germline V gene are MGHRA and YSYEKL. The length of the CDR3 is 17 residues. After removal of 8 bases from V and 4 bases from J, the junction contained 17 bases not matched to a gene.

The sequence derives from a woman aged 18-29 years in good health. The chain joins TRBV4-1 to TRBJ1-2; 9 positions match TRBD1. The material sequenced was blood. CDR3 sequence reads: CASLGQDRGKESYGYTF. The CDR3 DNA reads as TGCGCCAGCCTCGGGCAGGACAGGGGTAAGGAGAGCTATGGCTACACCTTC.